This is a list of T cell receptor beta chains from one sample in a study of monozygotic twins with inflammatory bowel disease. Each CDR3 protein gets one entry in TCRdb, which reprocessed the 5' RACE reads and gives no DNA. This sample's table has about 160,000 distinct CDR3 sequences. What was sequenced was blood. These receptors all come from a human donor with ulcerative colitis or Crohn's disease, or a healthy co-twin of an affected twin (not recorded which). The CDR3 runs from the conserved cysteine through the conserved F or W.

CDR3aa	v_gene	j_gene
CAISGLGQETQYF	TRBV10-3	TRBJ2-5
CASSAMTGLTETQYF	TRBV7-2	TRBJ2-5
CATSRGTSPYNEQFF	TRBV15	TRBJ2-1
CATTRGTSDTQYF	TRBV2	TRBJ2-3
CASSPAGATYEQYF	TRBV11-2	TRBJ2-7
CASSNQLAGVGNEQFF	TRBV19	TRBJ2-1
CASGPTGSVGYTF	TRBV27	TRBJ1-2
CSARGATGTGELFF	TRBV20-1	TRBJ2-2
CASSYGAVYDTIYF	TRBV6-5	TRBJ1-3
CASSVVKREGQETQYF	TRBV9	TRBJ2-5
CASSQDPPAGGARGEQFF	TRBV4-1	TRBJ2-1
CASSLAGLTYEQYF	TRBV18	TRBJ2-7
CASSLNSRGPPYYGYTF	TRBV7-3	TRBJ1-2
CASSSKRGLNNEQFF	TRBV7-2	TRBJ2-1
CATSDPRQSFYEQYF	TRBV24-1	TRBJ2-7
CASSLGLWRGIGTGELFF	TRBV7-2	TRBJ2-2
CASSPGQKHSGNTIYF	TRBV5-1	TRBJ1-3
CASSLTRTGRPYEQYF	TRBV7-9	TRBJ2-7
CASTMGGTTEAFF	TRBV3-1	TRBJ1-1
CASSSSRVQEETQYF	TRBV9	TRBJ2-5
CASSLVSGSYEQYF	TRBV5-1	TRBJ2-7
CSVGASSTDTQYF	TRBV29-1	TRBJ2-3
CASTYLPPTSVSYNEQFF	TRBV12-3/TRBV12-4	TRBJ2-1
CASSPEGSDTVAFF	TRBV18	TRBJ1-1
CASSWDRRNTGELFF	TRBV5-1	TRBJ2-2